This T cell receptor (beta chain) was observed in a study of T cell repertoires in cytomegalovirus infection. This clonotype was seen a handful of times. Its antigen is undetermined. TCRdb fed the reads into MiXCR, producing one record per CDR3 protein. The profile shows around 800,000 distinct CDR3 sequences, over 25% of them singletons. The germline V and J ends were trimmed by 0 bases and 4 bases, with 9 bases remaining between them. The length of the CDR3 is 14 residues. Germline assignment: CDR1 MNHEY and CDR2 SVGAGI. The J gene is TRBJ1-1, the V gene TRBV6-5; possible D gene TRBD1, 5 bases. The source material was cultured CD8+ T cells from PBMCs, sampled from culture after CMV antigen stimulation. The clonotype comes from a human donor in good health (CMV status not recorded). Some clones in this sample may be carry-over from other donors' samples. In DNA, the CDR3 is TGTGCCAGCAGTTACTCGGGACCTTCCACTGAAGCTTTCTTT. Protein: CASSYSGPSTEAFF.